The 3 T cell receptor beta chains listed next were all sequenced from one sample in a study of blood T cell repertoires in COVID-19. Assay used: immunoSEQ multiplex PCR; TCRdb lists only in-frame clones, some missing. This sample yields some 400,000 clones, of which over 65% are seen a single time; 0.85% to 1.3% belongs to the top ten. Sequencing was done on a sample of peripheral blood. These receptors were collected from a human donor with acute or convalescent COVID-19. The donor label of this sample is uncertain.

CDR3 residues: CASSLDQVRETQYF. The CDR3 DNA reads TGTGCCAGCAGCTTAGATCAGGTTAGGGAGACCCAGTACTTC. The rearrangement uses TRBV7-9 and TRBJ2-5; D remains ambiguous. V was pared by 1 base and J by 5 bases, with 11 bases between. Germline CDR1 SEHNR, CDR2 FQNEAQ (reference sequence). The length of the CDR3 is 14 residues.

This sequence joins TRBV9 and TRBJ2-7; 7 bases are shared with TRBD1. Germline V gene data show CDR1 as SGDLS and CDR2 as YYNGEE. V shed 3 bases, J shed 0 bases, and the junction held 9 bases outside the gene matches. The CDR3 totals 16 residues. CDR3: CASSETGQPSSYEQYF. The CDR3 nucleotides are TGTGCCAGCAGCGAAACGGGACAGCCGAGCTCCTACGAGCAGTACTTC.

This chain links TRBV18 with TRBJ1-5; D remains unclear. V gave up 2 bases and J gave up 6 bases, with 17 bases separating them. The CDR3 runs to 16 residues. The germline gives CDR1 KGHSH, CDR2 LQKENI. The CDR3 DNA is TGTGCCAGCTCACCAGAGCGGGTATCCCCCAGTCAGCCCCAGCATTTT. It specifies CASSPERVSPSQPQHF.